Listed here are 5 T cell receptor beta chains from one sample, sequenced in a study of memory CD4+ T cells and cytomegalovirus serostatus. Single viable CD3+CD4+CD8-CD45RO+ cells were sorted as the memory CD4+ T cells. Only in-frame clones appear in the TCRdb table, and some are missing; sequencing was by immunoSEQ multiplex PCR. The repertoire includes some 65,000 clones, over 60% of them detected once, and around 0.58% sits in the top ten. Sequencing used memory CD4+ T cells from blood. All receptors come from an adult in good health and CMV-seronegative. Some clones in this sample may be carry-over from other donors' samples.

A word on this clone: An end of the junction does not agree with germline; a read error may underlie this. The gene calls are TRBV7-7 and TRBJ2-5, with a possible D match to TRBD2 (5 bases). Per the germline V gene, CDR1 is SSHAT and CDR2 is FNYEAQ (reference sequence). The CDR3 is 13 residues long. The CDR3 region has the DNA TGTGCTAGCAGTACTAGGGTCCACGAGACCCAGTACTTC. Translation: CASSTRVHETQYF.

This chain joins TRBV5-1 and TRBJ2-5; either TRBD1 or TRBD2 may supply D (5 bases each). V was trimmed by 3 bases and J by 2 bases, leaving 17 bases between them. Per the germline V gene, CDR1 is SGHRS and CDR2 is YFSETQ. This CDR3 is 16 amino acids long. The CDR3 loop reads CASSWGGGPVQETQYF. Written as DNA, the CDR3 is TGCGCCAGCAGCTGGGGTGGGGGACCGGTTCAAGAGACCCAGTACTTC.

J is TRBJ2-7 and V is TRBV18, with D possibly being TRBD2 (5 bases). CDR1 and CDR2 (germline): KGHSH, LQKENI. The V end was cut by 3 bases, the J end by 7 bases, with 10 bases between. The length of the CDR3 is 12 residues. CDR3: CASSPLRDEQYF. CDR3 DNA sequence: TGTGCCAGCTCACCTCTCCGGGATGAGCAGTACTTC.

This clone has only a few counts. The V gene is TRBV7-9, the J gene TRBJ2-2; D is possibly TRBD1 or TRBD2 (5 bases each). Germline CDR1 is SEHNR and CDR2 is FQNEAQ (reference sequence). The CDR3 extends over 15 amino acids. V lost 4 bases to trimming and J lost 6 bases, with 15 bases between them. CDR3 bases: TGTGCCAGCAGCTCCCCCGGGACGCGGGCCGGGGAGCTGTTTTTT. The encoded protein is CASSSPGTRAGELFF. The whole variable domain, remainder taken from reference TRBV7-9 and TRBJ2-2, is DTGVSQNPRHKITKRGQNVTFRCDPISEHNRLYWYRQTLGQGPEFLTYFQNEAQLEKSRLLSDRFSAERPKGSFSTLEIQRTEQGDSAMYLCASSSPGTRAGELFFGEGSRLTVL.

The genes are TRBV5-6 and TRBJ2-3; a weak D match, TRBD2 (5 bases). The V and J ends lost 5 bases and 6 bases respectively, with 16 bases between them. Per germline, CDR1 SGHDT and CDR2 YYEEEE. The CDR3 sequence is 14 residues long. The CDR3 reads CASSLGLAGDTQYF. The CDR3 DNA follows: TGTGCCAGCAGTCTGGGCCTAGCTGGGGATACGCAGTATTTT. The variable domain in full, completed from reference TRBV5-6 and TRBJ2-3, reads DAGVTQSPTHLIKTRGQQVTLRCSPKSGHDTVSWYQQALGQGPQFIFQYYEEEERQRGNFPDRFSGHQFPNYSSELNVNALLLGDSALYLCASSLGLAGDTQYFGPGTRLTVL.